Sequencing of this T cell receptor beta chain was carried out in a study of T cells in Graves' hyperthyroidism and ophthalmopathy. General study findings and limits: The model anticipated ophthalmopathy a median approximately 6.5 months pre-onset. Appearing also in blood were most of the thyroid clonotypes expanded above 0.001.

V shed 0 bases and J shed 5 bases, with 12 bases lying between them. The CDR3 extends over 14 amino acids. Germline CDR1 reads SGHRS; CDR2 reads YFSETQ. Exclusion criteria comprised uncontrolled infection, other autoimmune disease, pregnancy or lactation. Based on clinical symptoms, serum thyroxine and TRAb, thyroid ultrasound and orbital computed tomography, diagnoses were reached. This clonotype was picked up many times. Its antigen is undetermined. Using RNA transcripts as the source, TCR beta CDR3 regions were amplified. The HTBI set primed first-round TCR CDR3 RT-PCR. One entry per CDR3 protein, called by TCRdb with MiXCR from the multiplex PCR reads. Among under 400,000 distinct CDR3 sequences, over 12% were seen once, and the ten largest hold roughly a fifth.

This clonotype originated in a woman in her sixties with Graves' ophthalmopathy. This rearrangement joins TRBV5-1 to TRBJ2-7; D uncertain. Sequenced input: blood. The CDR3 region has the DNA TGCGCCAGCAGCTTGGAAAGGGCCTCGCACGAGCAGTACTTC. This sequence encodes CASSLERASHEQYF.